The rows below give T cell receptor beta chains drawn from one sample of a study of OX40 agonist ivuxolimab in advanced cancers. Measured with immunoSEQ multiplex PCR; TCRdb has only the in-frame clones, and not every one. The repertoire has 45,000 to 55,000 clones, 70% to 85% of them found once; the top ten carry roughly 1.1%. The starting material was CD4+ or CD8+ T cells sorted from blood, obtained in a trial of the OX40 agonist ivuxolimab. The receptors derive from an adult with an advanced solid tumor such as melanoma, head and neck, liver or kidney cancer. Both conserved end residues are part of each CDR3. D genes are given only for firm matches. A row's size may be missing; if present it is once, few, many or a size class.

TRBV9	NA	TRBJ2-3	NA	TGTGCCAGCAGCGTAGGGGACAACACAGATACGCAGTATTTT	CASSVGDNTDTQYF
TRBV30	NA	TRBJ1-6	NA	TGTGCCTGGAAATTACCGGTTGGGGCTAATTCACCCCTCCACTTT	CAWKLPVGANSPLHF
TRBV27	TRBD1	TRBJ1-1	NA	TGTGCCAGCACTTCAGGGGGCGCCGACAACACTGAAGCTTTCTTT	CASTSGGADNTEAFF
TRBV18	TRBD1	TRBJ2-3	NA	TGTGCCAGCTCACCCTTGACAGGGTTCAGCACAGATACGCAGTATTTT	CASSPLTGFSTDTQYF
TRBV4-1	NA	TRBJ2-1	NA	TGCGCCAGCGGACCAAGGATATACCAGTTCAATGAGCAGTTCTTC	CASGPRIYQFNEQFF
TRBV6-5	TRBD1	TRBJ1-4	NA	TGTGCCAGTACAGGGGGCAGGGGGGAAAAACTGTTTTTT	CASTGGRGEKLFF
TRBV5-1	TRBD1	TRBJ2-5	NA	TGCGCCAGCAGCTTGGGAGGGGGCGAAGGGACCCAGTACTTC	CASSLGGGEGTQYF
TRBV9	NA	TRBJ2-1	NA	TGTGCCAGCAGCGTGGGGTCCAGTGTGCAGTTCTTC	CASSVGSSVQFF
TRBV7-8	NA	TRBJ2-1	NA	TGTGCCAGCAGCTTGTTTAGTGGTGAGCAGTTCTTC	CASSLFSGEQFF
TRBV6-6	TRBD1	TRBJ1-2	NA	TGTGCCAGCAGGGAACAGGGGGGATATGGCTACACCTTC	CASREQGGYGYTF
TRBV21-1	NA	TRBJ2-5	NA	TGTGCCAGCAGTAGGCACAGGCCTAGTGAAGAGACCCAGTACTTC	CASSRHRPSEETQYF
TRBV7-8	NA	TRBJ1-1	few	TGTGCCAGCAGACCCGCCCGAAGGCTTGGCCCCAACACTGAAGCTTTCTTT	CASRPARRLGPNTEAFF
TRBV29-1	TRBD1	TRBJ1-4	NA	TGCAGCGTTGAAGGGACAGGGGGGGCTAATGAAAAACTGTTTTTT	CSVEGTGGANEKLFF
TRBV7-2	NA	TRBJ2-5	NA	TGTGCCAGCAGCCGAGGACAGCTCCAAGAGACCCAGTACTTC	CASSRGQLQETQYF
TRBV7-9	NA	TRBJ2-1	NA	TGTGCCAGCAGCCCCCTGACTATCAATGAGCAGTTCTTC	CASSPLTINEQFF
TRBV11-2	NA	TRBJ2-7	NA	TGTGCCAGCAGCCTACCCCCCCCCTACGAGCAGTACTTC	CASSLPPPYEQYF
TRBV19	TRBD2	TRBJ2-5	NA	TGTGCCAGTAGTGGGACTAGCGGGGGGCGCGAGACCCAGTACTTC	CASSGTSGGRETQYF
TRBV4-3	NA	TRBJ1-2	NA	TGCGCCAGCAGCCAAGATCTGAGACAGGATGGCTACACCTTC	CASSQDLRQDGYTF
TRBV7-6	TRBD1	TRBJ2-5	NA	TGTGCCAGCAGCTTACAGACAGGGATTCAAGAGACCCAGTACTTC	CASSLQTGIQETQYF
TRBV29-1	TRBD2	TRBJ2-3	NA	TGCAGCTTCTGGACTAGGAACACAGATACGCAGTATTTT	CSFWTRNTDTQYF
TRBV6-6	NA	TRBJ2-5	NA	TGTGCCAGCTCATTGGTTGGGATGGAGGACCAAGAGACCCAGTACTTC	CASSLVGMEDQETQYF
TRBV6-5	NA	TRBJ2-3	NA	TGTGCCAGCAGTTTAGCGGGCACAGATACGCAGTATTTT	CASSLAGTDTQYF
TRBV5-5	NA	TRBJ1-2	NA	TGTGCCAGCAGCTACCTAGCCAACTATGGCTACACCTTC	CASSYLANYGYTF
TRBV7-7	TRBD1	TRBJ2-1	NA	TGTGCTAGCAGCTTAGAACAGGGGAATTACAATGAGCAGTTCTTC	CASSLEQGNYNEQFF
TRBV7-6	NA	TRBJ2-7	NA	TGTGCCAGCAGCTTGACCCTCAGCTCCTACGAGCAGTACTTC	CASSLTLSSYEQYF
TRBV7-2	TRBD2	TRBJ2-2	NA	TGTGCCAGCAGCCCCGGACTAGCGGGGGGCACCGGGGAGCTGTTTTTT	CASSPGLAGGTGELFF
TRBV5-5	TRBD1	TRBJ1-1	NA	TGTGCCAGCAGCTTGGAAGGGGGCAACACTGAAGCTTTCTTT	CASSLEGGNTEAFF
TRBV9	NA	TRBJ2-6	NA	TGTGCCAGCAGCCCTAGGACGTCGGTCTCTGGGGCCAACGTCCTGACTTTC	CASSPRTSVSGANVLTF
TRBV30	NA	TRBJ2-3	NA	TGTGCCTGGAGAGATGATACGCAGTATTTT	CAWRDDTQYF
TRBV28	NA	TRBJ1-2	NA	TGTGCCAGCAGTTTCCAGGGCTATGGCTACACCTTC	CASSFQGYGYTF
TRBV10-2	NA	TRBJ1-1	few	TGCGCCAGCAGTGAAGCGAGGGCAGCTTTCTTT	CASSEARAAFF
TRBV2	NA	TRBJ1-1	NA	TGTGCCAGCATTCGAGATAGGCACATGAACACTGAAGCTTTCTTT	CASIRDRHMNTEAFF
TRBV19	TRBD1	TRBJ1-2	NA	TGTGCCAGTAGGCCTCTGATGGGACAGGCGCCTACTAACTATGGCTACACCTTC	CASRPLMGQAPTNYGYTF
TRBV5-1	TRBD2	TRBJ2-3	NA	TGCGCCAGCAGGTTAGCGGGTCTTACGGATACGCAGTATTTT	CASRLAGLTDTQYF
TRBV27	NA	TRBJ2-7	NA	TGTGCCACCCGGAGCCCGAGGTCCTACGAGCAGTACTTC	CATRSPRSYEQYF
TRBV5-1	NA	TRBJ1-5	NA	TGCGCCAGCAGCCAGGACGGGGGGCCGAGTCAGCCCCAGCATTTT	CASSQDGGPSQPQHF
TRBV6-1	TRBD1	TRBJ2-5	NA	TGTGCCAGCAGTGAAGAGACAGGGATGGGGGAGACCCAGTACTTC	CASSEETGMGETQYF
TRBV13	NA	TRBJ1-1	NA	TGTGCCAGCAGCCGCACTTCCGTCCCTGAAGCTTTCTTT	CASSRTSVPEAFF
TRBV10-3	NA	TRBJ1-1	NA	TGTGCCATCAGTGAGTCTGGGGACAACTCCGTGAGGGCTTTCTTT	CAISESGDNSVRAFF
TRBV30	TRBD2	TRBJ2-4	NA	TGTGCCTGCACCGGGGGGGGGATCGCCAAAAACATTCAGTACTTC	CACTGGGIAKNIQYF
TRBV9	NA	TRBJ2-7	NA	TGTGCCAGCAGCCCCTCCGCCAGGGCTGGGCAGTACTTC	CASSPSARAGQYF
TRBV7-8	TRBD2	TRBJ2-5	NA	TGTGCCAGCAGCTTAAGGTGGCGCGGGAGTGAAGAGACCCAGTACTTC	CASSLRWRGSEETQYF
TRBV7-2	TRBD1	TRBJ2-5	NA	TGTGCCAGCAGCGCCGGGACAGGGACAACATTGGAGACCCAGTACTTC	CASSAGTGTTLETQYF